Shown below are 4 T cell receptor beta chains from a single sample sequenced in a study of blood T cells in healthy people across ages. Next came a second PCR, run for 7 to 11 cycles, which used a sample-barcoded 5' primer along with a J-beta primer mix. TCRdb itself ran the 5' RACE reads through MiXCR, one entry per CDR3 protein. The data contain more than 1.4 million distinct CDR3 sequences, around 42% of them seen just once; the ten biggest clones take up under 8%. Sequenced material: blood. The receptors derive from a woman aged 18-30 years in good health.

The chain recombines TRBV20-1 with TRBJ2-7; TRBD2 matches at 11 bases. The CDR3 is made up of 12 amino acids. Germline V gene lookup returns CDR1 DFQATT and CDR2 SNEGSKA (reference sequence). Losses at the gene ends were 5 bases for V and 7 bases for J; bases not matched to a gene: 4. The CDR3 nucleotides are TGCAGTGCTTACGGGACTAGCGGTGAGCAGTACTTC. This translates into CSAYGTSGEQYF.

The chain uses TRBV4-3 and TRBJ2-1; weak D call: TRBD1 (6 bases). The CDR3 has 13 amino acids. Germline V CDR1 and CDR2: LGHNA, YSLEER. Trimming shortened V by 0 bases and J by 12 bases, and 12 bases separated the two germline ends. DNA of the CDR3: TGCGCCAGCAGCCAAGAACAGGGATCGTGGCAGTTCTTC. Translation gives CASSQEQGSWQFF.

The chain links TRBV7-9 to TRBJ2-7; D remains ambiguous. The length of the CDR3 is 13 residues. Between the trimmed V and J ends, which lost 4 bases and 5 bases, there was a span of 12 bases. Germline V gene data show CDR1 as SEHNR and CDR2 as FQNEAQ (reference sequence). This chain's CDR3 is CASSSVPYHEQYF. In nucleotides, the CDR3 is TGTGCCAGCAGCTCCGTCCCCTATCACGAGCAGTACTTC.

CDR3 protein: CASSLNPGTGGADTQYF. CDR3 DNA sequence: TGTGCCAGCAGCTTAAACCCCGGGACAGGGGGCGCAGATACGCAGTATTTT. The V gene is TRBV7-9, the J gene TRBJ2-3; 12 nucleotides match TRBD1. Trimming took 2 bases from V and 4 from J; bases not matched to a gene: 7. Germline V gene sequence: CDR1 SEHNR, CDR2 FQNEAQ (reference sequence). The CDR3 totals 17 residues.